This T cell receptor beta chain was identified in a study of OX40 agonist ivuxolimab in advanced cancers. In the study overall: The costimulatory receptor OX40 (CD134) was targeted by ivuxolimab, a fully human IgG2 agonistic monoclonal antibody. Intravenous ivuxolimab was administered to patients every 2 weeks at six dose levels: 0.01, 0.1, 0.3, 1.5, 3 and 10 mg/kg. Of the 50 to 55 dose-escalation patients, hepatocellular carcinoma was present in roughly 19, melanoma in about 15, renal cell carcinoma in 9 and head and neck cancer in 9. A male proportion of almost 85% and a mean age of approximately 58 years, ranging from roughly 23 to 85, were recorded for the dose-escalation cohort. Patients were allowed to have had prior anti-PD-1, anti-PD-L1 or anti-CTLA-4 therapy, and around 40% of the dose-escalation patients had previously received checkpoint inhibitors. Partial responses were achieved by three dose-escalation patients, of whom one had hepatocellular carcinoma and two had cutaneous melanoma. The purpose of peripheral TCRbeta sequencing was to test whether ivuxolimab changed TCR sequence diversity and led to clonal T-cell expansion. The paper describes the monotherapy dose-escalation part (N ≈ 51 patients) of the phase I trial of ivuxolimab. The full study reports these points: After ivuxolimab, CD8+ T cells had more expanded clones than CD4+ T cells on average. Partial responders in the 0.1-3.0 mg/kg groups had among the lowest normalized peripheral clonal expansion, especially among CD8+ T cells. Antigen specificity was not determined for the clonally expanded peripheral T cells. Low levels of normalized T-cell clonal expansion were also seen in some nonresponding patients. Clonal expansion of both CD4+ and CD8+ blood T cells was observed from baseline to week 6 at doses 0.1 to 3.0 mg/kg.

For this clone: Its antigen is unknown. Base-call qualities are not available, and no considerably larger clone is one nucleotide away.

Genomic DNA was isolated from the sorted cells so that the TCRbeta CDR3 region could be sequenced. The immunoSEQ Assay was used to sequence the TCRbeta CDR3 regions. Imported from immuneACCESS, the table was reduced by TCRdb to in-frame sequences with V and J called. These copies leave out some clones; in studies compared against another copy, an unresolved V gene accounts for under half, and the cause of the remainder is not known. This sample has about 70,000 clones in its table, and about 88% of those were observed once. The ten largest clones represent under 15% of the sample. The trial excluded patients who had a history of autoimmune disease or were on systemic immunosuppression. Peripheral blood for TCR sequencing was collected from all dose cohorts at baseline, on cycle 4 day 1, and on cycle 7 day 1. The samples were drawn from a first-in-human, open-label, multicenter phase I dose-escalation trial of ivuxolimab. Adults with locally advanced or metastatic melanoma, renal cell, hepatocellular, or head and neck squamous cell carcinoma were enrolled in the trial. Before TCR sequencing, CD4+ T cells and CD8+ T cells were sorted from peripheral blood as separate populations.

This sequence was found in an adult with an advanced solid tumor such as melanoma, head and neck, liver or kidney cancer. This specimen was CD4+ or CD8+ T cells sorted from blood, taken in a trial of the OX40 agonist ivuxolimab.

The CDR3 protein is CASSVHPGQGAGEQFF. The nucleotide sequence reads TGTGCCAGCAGCGTCCATCCGGGACAGGGGGCGGGTGAGCAGTTCTTC. The rearrangement joined TRBV9 to TRBJ2-1, with 12 bases aligning to TRBD1. CDR1 is given as SGDLS and CDR2 as YYNGEE, both from the germline V gene. The CDR3, from cysteine to phenylalanine, totals 16 residues. The sequence is cut down to CDR3 DNA, 48 bases in frame from base 1. Trimming leaves V shorter by 2 bases and J shorter by 9 bases, with the junction holding 9 bases beyond the gene matches.